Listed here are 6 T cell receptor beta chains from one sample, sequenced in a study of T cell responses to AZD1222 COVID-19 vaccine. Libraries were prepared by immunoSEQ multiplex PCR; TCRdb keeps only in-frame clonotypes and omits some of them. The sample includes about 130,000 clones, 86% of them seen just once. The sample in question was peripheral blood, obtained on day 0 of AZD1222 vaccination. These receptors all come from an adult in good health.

The CDR3 protein is CASSWELGRSTDTQYF. CDR3 nucleotide sequence: TGTGCCAGCAGCTGGGAACTAGGGCGGAGCACAGATACGCAGTATTTT. The rearrangement links TRBV11-2 to TRBJ2-3; D is possibly TRBD2 (5 bases). The CDR3 totals 16 residues. Trimming pared 4 bases from V and 0 bases from J, leaving 14 bases between. In germline, CDR1 is SGHAT, CDR2 FQNNGV.

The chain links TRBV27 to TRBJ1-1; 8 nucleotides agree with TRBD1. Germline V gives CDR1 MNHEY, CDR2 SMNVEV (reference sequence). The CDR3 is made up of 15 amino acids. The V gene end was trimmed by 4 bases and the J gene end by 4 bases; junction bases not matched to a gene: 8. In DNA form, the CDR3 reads TGTGCCAGCAGTTACTCGACAGGGGTGGTCACTGAAGCTTTCTTT. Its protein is CASSYSTGVVTEAFF.

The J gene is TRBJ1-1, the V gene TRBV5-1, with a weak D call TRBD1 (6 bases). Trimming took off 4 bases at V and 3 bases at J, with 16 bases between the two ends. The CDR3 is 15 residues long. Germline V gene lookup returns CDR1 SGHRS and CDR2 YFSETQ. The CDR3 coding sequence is TGCGCCAGCAGCCCTCCCTACGGGGGCTACACTGAAGCTTTCTTT. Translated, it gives CASSPPYGGYTEAFF.

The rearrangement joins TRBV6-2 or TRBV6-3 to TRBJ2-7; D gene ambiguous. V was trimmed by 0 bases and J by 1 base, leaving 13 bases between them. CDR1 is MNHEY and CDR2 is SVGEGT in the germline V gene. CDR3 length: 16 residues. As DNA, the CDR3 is TGTGCCAGCAGTTACTCCGTTGGGAAGCCGTCCTACGAGCAGTACTTC. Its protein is CASSYSVGKPSYEQYF.

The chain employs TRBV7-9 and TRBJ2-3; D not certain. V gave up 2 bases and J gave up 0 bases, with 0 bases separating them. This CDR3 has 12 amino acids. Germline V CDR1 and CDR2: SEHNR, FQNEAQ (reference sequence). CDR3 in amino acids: CASSLSTDTQYF. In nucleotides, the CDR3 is TGTGCCAGCAGCTTAAGCACAGATACGCAGTATTTT.

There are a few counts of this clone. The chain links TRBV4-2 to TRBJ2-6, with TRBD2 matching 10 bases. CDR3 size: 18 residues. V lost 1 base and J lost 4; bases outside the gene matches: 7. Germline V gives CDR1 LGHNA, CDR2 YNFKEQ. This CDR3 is CASSQALAGDSGANVLTF. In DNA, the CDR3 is TGTGCCAGCAGCCAAGCCCTAGCGGGAGATTCAGGGGCCAACGTCCTGACTTTC.